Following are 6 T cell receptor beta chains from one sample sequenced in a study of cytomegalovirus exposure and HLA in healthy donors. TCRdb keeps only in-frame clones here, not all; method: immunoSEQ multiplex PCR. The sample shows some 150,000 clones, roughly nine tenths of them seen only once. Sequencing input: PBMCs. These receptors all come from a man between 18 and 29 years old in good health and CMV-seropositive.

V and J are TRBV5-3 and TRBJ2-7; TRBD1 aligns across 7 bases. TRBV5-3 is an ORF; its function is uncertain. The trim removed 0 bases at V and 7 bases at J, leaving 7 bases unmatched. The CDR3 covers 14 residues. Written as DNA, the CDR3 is TGTGCCAGAAGCTTGGAGGGGGCCGCATTAGAGCAGTACTTC. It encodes CARSLEGAALEQYF.

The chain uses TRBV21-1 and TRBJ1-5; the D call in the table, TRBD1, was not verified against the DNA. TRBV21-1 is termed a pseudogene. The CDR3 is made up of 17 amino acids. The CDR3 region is CASSPPANRGGNQPQHF. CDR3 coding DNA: TGTGCCAGCAGCCCCCCGGCGAACAGGGGGGGAAATCAGCCCCAGCATTTT.

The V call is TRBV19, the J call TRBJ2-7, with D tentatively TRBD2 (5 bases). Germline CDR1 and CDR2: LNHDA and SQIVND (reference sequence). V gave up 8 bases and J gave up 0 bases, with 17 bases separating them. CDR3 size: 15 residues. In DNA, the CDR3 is TGTGCCAGTGCTCGAAATAGCGTCACCTCCTACGAGCAGTACTTC. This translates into CASARNSVTSYEQYF.

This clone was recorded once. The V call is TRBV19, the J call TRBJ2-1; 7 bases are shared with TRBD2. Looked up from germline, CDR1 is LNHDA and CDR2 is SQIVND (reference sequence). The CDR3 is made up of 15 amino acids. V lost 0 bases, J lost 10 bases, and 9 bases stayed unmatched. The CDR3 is CASSIEGLTSVEQFF. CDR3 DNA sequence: TGTGCCAGTAGTATAGAGGGGCTAACTAGCGTGGAGCAGTTCTTC.

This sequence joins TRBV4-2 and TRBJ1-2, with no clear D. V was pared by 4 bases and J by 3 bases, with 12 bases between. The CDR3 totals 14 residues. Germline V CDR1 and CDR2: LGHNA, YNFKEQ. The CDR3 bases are TGTGCCAGCAGCCGAGCGGACGGGGACTATGGCTACACCTTC. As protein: CASSRADGDYGYTF.

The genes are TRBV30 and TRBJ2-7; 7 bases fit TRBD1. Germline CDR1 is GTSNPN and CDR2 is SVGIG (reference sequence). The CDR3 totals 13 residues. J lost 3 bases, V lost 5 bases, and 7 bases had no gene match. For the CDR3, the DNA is TGTGCCTGGGCTCCCGGGACAGACTACGAGCAGTACTTC. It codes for CAWAPGTDYEQYF. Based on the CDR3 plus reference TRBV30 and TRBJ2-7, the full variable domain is SQTIHQWPATLVQPVGSPLSLECTVEGTSNPNLYWYRQAAGRGLQLLFYSVGIGQISSEVPQNLSASRPQDRQFILSSKKLLLSDSGFYLCAWAPGTDYEQYFGPGTRLTVT.